This T cell receptor (beta chain) was sequenced during a study of T cells in Graves' hyperthyroidism and ophthalmopathy. At the level of the study: Upon initial diagnosis and before any treatment, peripheral blood was collected.

The V and J ends lost 0 bases and 8 bases respectively, with 19 bases between them. The CDR3 length is 17 residues. CDR1 and CDR2 from the germline V gene are MNHNY and SVGAGI (reference sequence). What was amplified from RNA transcripts were TCR beta CDR3 regions. The TCR CDR3 was amplified in a first-round RT-PCR using the HTBI primer set. TCRdb called the multiplex PCR reads again in MiXCR, with one record for every CDR3 protein. Here the sample spans about 600,000 distinct CDR3 sequences, about 16% being singletons. Study conclusions and caveats: By a 13 V-J model, ophthalmopathy was set apart from stable hyperthyroidism.

Ophthalmopathy patients all had a Clinical Activity Score of at least 3, a NOSPECS grade of at least 4 and disease under 3 months old. Pregnant or lactating patients were excluded, as were those with uncontrolled infection or other autoimmune disease. Regarding this clonotype: Its cognate antigen is unknown.

The chain has TRBV6-6 and TRBJ1-4, with D possibly matching TRBD1 (5 bases). Sequenced: blood. The sequence was obtained from a woman aged 40 to 50 with Graves' ophthalmopathy. In nucleotides, the CDR3 is TGTGCCAGCAGTTACTCACCCGACAGCCGAAAAGAAGAAAAACTGTTTTTT. This sequence encodes CASSYSPDSRKEEKLFF.